This TCR beta chain was sequenced in a study of blood T cell repertoires in COVID-19. Study context: Some COVID-19 samples were acute and others convalescent; all came from the United States, Italy and Spain. The analysed material was cDNA or gDNA that came from T cells, B-cell-depleted T cells, or PBMCs.

Germline V gene data show CDR1 as MGHRA and CDR2 as YSYEKL. The CDR3 length is 17 residues. Trimming at V came to 1 base and at J to 4 bases, leaving 9 bases not matched to a gene. In the authors' methods: Reference gene primer amplification in the assay estimated nucleated cell counts. The data were produced by immunoSEQ multiplex PCR, yet TCRdb's version contains in-frame clones alone and is incomplete. V, J and clone size derive from that table, while D and trimming were established from the DNA sequence. This table has 210,000 or so clones, roughly nine tenths appearing once. Sequenced input: peripheral blood. This sequence originates from a woman aged 45-65 years with acute or convalescent COVID-19. The V gene is TRBV4-1, the J gene TRBJ1-1; the match to TRBD1 covers 10 bases. CDR3 DNA sequence: TGCGCCAGCAGCCAAGTAGGGACAGGGGTTCGTAGCACTGAAGCTTTCTTT. Protein: CASSQVGTGVRSTEAFF.